A single sample gave rise to the 15 T cell receptor beta chains below, sequenced in a study of T cells after yellow fever vaccination. In TCRdb, the 5' RACE reads were re-called with MiXCR into one record per CDR3 protein. The sample lists about 58,000 distinct CDR3 sequences, around 6.2% seen once, with roughly 30% in the top ten. Material: PBMCs, either bulk or a sorted T-cell subset (CD4+, CD8+, memory, or dextramer-sorted; not recorded which), obtained on the day of the yellow fever booster vaccination. The origin of the receptors is a man younger than 35 who received the YFV17D yellow fever vaccine.

This clonotype was detected ten times or more. The chain links TRBV20-1 to TRBJ2-3, with TRBD1 matching 8 bases. Germline V gene lookup returns CDR1 DFQATT and CDR2 SNEGSKA (reference sequence). The V and J ends lost 4 bases and 2 bases, in that order; junction bases with no gene match: 5. The CDR3 extends over 14 amino acids. CDR3 sequence: CSAKRTGTTDTQYF. CDR3 DNA: TGCAGTGCTAAGCGGACAGGGACCACAGATACGCAGTATTTT.

This clonotype was recorded many times. The chain is built from TRBV20-1 and TRBJ2-2; 9 nucleotides align to TRBD1. The V and J ends lost 3 bases and 5 bases, in that order; junction bases with no gene match: 7. CDR3 length: 15 amino acids. Germline CDR1 DFQATT, CDR2 SNEGSKA (reference sequence). This CDR3 is CSARIGTGRTGELFF. Written as DNA, the CDR3 is TGCAGTGCTAGGATCGGGACAGGGAGAACCGGGGAGCTGTTTTTT.

The table lists this clonotype with many counts. This chain joins TRBV5-1 and TRBJ2-1; 10 nucleotides agree with TRBD2. Germline assignment: CDR1 SGHRS and CDR2 YFSETQ. The CDR3 is 15 amino acids. J lost 7 bases, V lost 5 bases, and 9 bases had no gene match. CDR3 region: CASRGASGGYNEQFF. For the CDR3, the DNA is TGCGCCAGCAGGGGAGCTAGCGGGGGTTATAATGAGCAGTTCTTC.

This clonotype was recorded at least ten times. The V gene is TRBV6-2 or TRBV6-3, the J gene TRBJ2-1; 12 positions agree with TRBD2. CDR3 length: 18 amino acids. Germline V CDR1 and CDR2: MNHEY, SVGEGT. The V and J ends lost 6 bases and 6 bases, in that order; junction bases with no gene match: 15. CDR3 sequence reads: CASSPLAGGPFPFNEQFF. CDR3 DNA sequence: TGTGCCAGCAGCCCACTAGCGGGGGGACCTTTCCCCTTCAATGAGCAGTTCTTC.

This clonotype was observed a handful of times. This sequence joins TRBV6-5 and TRBJ2-3; TRBD1 matches at 10 bases. V gave up 7 bases and J gave up 6 bases; unmatched junction bases: 10. CDR1 MNHEY and CDR2 SVGAGI come from the germline V gene. CDR3 length equals 15 residues. The CDR3 DNA follows: TGTGCCAGCACCCTGACAGGGGGCAGTTCGGATACGCAGTATTTT. It codes for CASTLTGGSSDTQYF.

Many counts were recorded for this clonotype. The chain couples TRBV5-6 to TRBJ2-2; D remains ambiguous. CDR1 is SGHDT, CDR2 YYEEEE, per germline. Trimming pared 1 base from V and 7 bases from J, leaving 11 bases between. The CDR3 is 14 amino acids. CDR3 region: CASSLTQAIGELFF. The CDR3 coding sequence is TGTGCCAGCAGCTTGACCCAGGCCATCGGGGAGCTGTTTTTT.

This clonotype appeared many times. This chain uses TRBV20-1 with TRBJ1-2, with TRBD1 matching over 7 bases. CDR1 and CDR2 (germline): DFQATT, SNEGSKA (reference sequence). V was clipped by 3 bases and J by 3 bases; unmatched bases: 10. The CDR3 length is 15 residues. Here the CDR3 reads CSASSGQRFDYGYTF. The CDR3 DNA reads TGCAGTGCTAGTTCGGGACAGAGGTTTGACTATGGCTACACCTTC.

This clonotype was recorded many times. The chain combines TRBV7-2 with TRBJ2-7, with TRBD1 identical over 7 bases. The V gene's germline CDR1 is SGHTA and CDR2 FQGNSA. V was clipped by 1 base and J by 3 bases; unmatched bases: 3. This CDR3 comprises 14 residues. The CDR3 DNA reads as TGTGCCAGCAGCTTAGTTTACAGGGGCTACGAGCAGTACTTC. Its protein product is CASSLVYRGYEQYF. The complete variable domain, with remaining parts taken from reference TRBV7-2 and TRBJ2-7, reads GAGVSQSPSNKVTEKGKDVELRCDPISGHTALYWYRQSLGQGLEFLIYFQGNSAPDKSGLPSDRFSAERTGGSVSTLTIQRTQQEDSAVYLCASSLVYRGYEQYFGPGTRLTVT.

This clonotype was detected many times. The chain uses TRBV7-7 and TRBJ2-7; no firm D call. Germline assignment: CDR1 SSHAT and CDR2 FNYEAQ (reference sequence). Trimming stripped 5 bases from V and 3 bases from J, with 11 bases between. The length of the CDR3 is 13 residues. In DNA, the CDR3 is TGTGCCAGCAGCCCCATCCCGGGCTACGAGCAGTACTTC. Its translation: CASSPIPGYEQYF.

In its sample, this clonotype was seen a few times. This chain connects TRBV24-1 to TRBJ2-1; D remains unclear. Trimming pared 4 bases from V and 9 bases from J, leaving 12 bases between. The CDR3 covers 13 residues. Germline-derived CDR1 and CDR2 are KGHDR and SFDVKD. CDR3 protein: CATSEEETGEQFF. CDR3 nucleotide sequence: TGTGCCACCAGTGAGGAAGAGACTGGTGAGCAGTTCTTC.

This clonotype appeared a few times. CDR3 amino acids: CASRFSGAYNEQFF. CDR3 bases: TGTGCCAGCAGATTTAGCGGGGCCTACAATGAGCAGTTCTTC. The chain links TRBV6-5 to TRBJ2-1; 8 bases fit TRBD2. CDR1 and CDR2 (germline): MNHEY, SVGAGI. This CDR3 spans 14 amino acids. Trimming removed 6 bases from V and 2 bases from J; junction bases left unmatched: 3.

This clonotype was seen ten or more times. The chain has TRBV20-1 and TRBJ1-6; the match to TRBD1 covers 8 bases. There are 14 residues in the CDR3. Germline trimming cut 6 bases from V and 5 bases from J; bases unmatched to any gene: 6. Germline-derived CDR1 and CDR2 are DFQATT and SNEGSKA (reference sequence). The CDR3 DNA reads as TGCAGTGCAACCCGGACAGGGAATAATTCACCCCTCCACTTT. As protein: CSATRTGNNSPLHF.

This clonotype was seen a few times. This chain joins TRBV10-3 and TRBJ1-1; no clear D. The CDR3 extends over 12 amino acids. Germline lookup yields CDR1 ENHRY and CDR2 SYGVKD. The V gene lost 7 bases and the J gene lost 1 base, with 7 bases spanning the gap. The DNA of the CDR3 is TGTGCCATCAAAACAAGGAACACTGAAGCTTTCTTT. This encodes CAIKTRNTEAFF.

This clonotype was seen repeatedly, ten times or more. Here the CDR3 reads CASRTTGVGANVLTF. The CDR3, as DNA: TGTGCCAGCAGGACGACAGGGGTTGGGGCCAACGTCCTGACTTTC. The chain is built from TRBV28 and TRBJ2-6, with 8 bases that match TRBD1. Germline lookup yields CDR1 MDHEN and CDR2 SYDVKM. V trimming: 6 bases; J trimming: 3 bases; junction bases outside the gene matches: 4. The CDR3 covers 15 residues.

This clonotype appeared many times. This rearrangement joins TRBV9 to TRBJ1-2; D is undetermined. Germline V lookup: CDR1 SGDLS, CDR2 YYNGEE. Deletions cut 0 bases from V and 3 bases from J, with 12 bases between. The CDR3 is 15 amino acids. Here the CDR3 reads CASSVGRLRDYGYTF. As DNA, the CDR3 is TGTGCCAGCAGCGTAGGCCGCTTGAGGGACTATGGCTACACCTTC.